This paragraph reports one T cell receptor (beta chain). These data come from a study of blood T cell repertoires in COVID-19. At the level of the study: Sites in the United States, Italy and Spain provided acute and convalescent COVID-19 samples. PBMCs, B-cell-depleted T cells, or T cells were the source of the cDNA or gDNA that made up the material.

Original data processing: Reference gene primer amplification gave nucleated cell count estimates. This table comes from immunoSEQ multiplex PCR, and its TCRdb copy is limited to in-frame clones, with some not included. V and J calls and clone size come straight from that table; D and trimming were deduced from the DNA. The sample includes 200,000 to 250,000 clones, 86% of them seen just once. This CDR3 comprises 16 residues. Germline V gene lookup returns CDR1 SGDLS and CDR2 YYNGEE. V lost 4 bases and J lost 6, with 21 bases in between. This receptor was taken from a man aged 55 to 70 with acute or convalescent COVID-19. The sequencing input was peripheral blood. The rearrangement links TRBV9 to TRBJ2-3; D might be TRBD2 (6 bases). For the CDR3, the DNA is TGTGCCAGCAGCCCTGGGGACTCCTACACAACGGATACGCAGTATTTT. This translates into CASSPGDSYTTDTQYF.